This T cell receptor (beta chain) was sequenced during a study of OX40 agonist ivuxolimab in advanced cancers. Overall study results and limits: Individuals who were partial responders at 0.1-3.0 mg/kg had clonal expansion that ranked among the lowest.

This CDR3 has 19 residues. With 5 bases clipped from V and 7 bases from J, the junction kept 17 bases outside the gene matches. The V gene's germline CDR1 is SGHVS and CDR2 FNYEAQ. Clones were read by immunoSEQ multiplex PCR, and TCRdb kept only the in-frame ones, dropping some. This sample has more than 55,000 clones; over 80% occur once, and the top ten carry roughly 4.4%. A word on this clone: Its antigen is not identified.

This TCR derives from an adult with an advanced solid tumor such as melanoma, head and neck, liver or kidney cancer. The sample here was CD4+ or CD8+ T cells sorted from blood, taken in a trial of the OX40 agonist ivuxolimab. The chain links TRBV7-6 to TRBJ1-6; TRBD1 matches 10 bases. The CDR3 bases are TGTGCCAGCAGCCCATCTGGGACAGGGGACCCGCGTCGGAATTCACCCCTCCACTTT. Encoded protein: CASSPSGTGDPRRNSPLHF.